The sequence of this TCR beta chain was determined in a study of cytomegalovirus exposure and HLA in healthy donors. Study findings and constraints: Accounts indicate the classifier identified cytomegalovirus status with strong specificity and sensitivity. More clonal expansion characterized HLA-associated TCR beta chains than equally common others in a later analysis. It has been reported that TCR beta sequences accurately predicted the HLA-A and HLA-B alleles of most subjects. A later analysis revealed that TCR association rates differed between HLA loci, peaking at DRB1 and bottoming out at HLA-C.

13 Jbeta primers and 60 Vbeta primers were used for the PCR. Profiled with immunoSEQ multiplex PCR; TCRdb holds only in-frame clones, not every one. The sample consists of a few hundred thousand clones, roughly 80% of them appearing once. A remark on this clone: What it recognizes is unknown.

This sequence was found in a man under 40 in good health and CMV-seronegative. Sequences were obtained from PBMCs.

The CDR3 region is CASRETGAGEQYF. The CDR3 nucleotides read TGTGCCAGCAGGGAAACAGGGGCCGGCGAGCAGTACTTC. The chain recombines TRBV6-1 with TRBJ2-7; 7 bases line up with TRBD1. The germline V gene has CDR1 MNHNS and CDR2 SASEGT. This CDR3 is 13 amino acids long. V was pared by 6 bases and J by 6 bases, with 8 bases of the junction left unmatched.